This T cell receptor (beta chain) was found in a study of T cell clones after liver transplantation. Study at large: Post-transplant blood was tracked for graft-donor-reactive T cell clones identified in a pre-transplant mixed lymphocyte reaction. Apart from a few HCV-positive recipients, transplants were for non-autoimmune, non-viral reasons. Without induction therapy, subjects received standard immunosuppression until 12-24 months post-transplant.

Some clones are missing from TCRdb's copy, which holds only in-frame ones; the method was immunoSEQ multiplex PCR. The table has approximately 68,000 clones, about four fifths seen once. The sequence came from a human donor who received a liver transplant. Here the sequenced sample was CD4+ T cells from blood, taken before liver transplant.

CDR3 nucleotides: TGTGCCAGTAGTATATCTCAATGGGGGGCTGAGCAGTTCTTC. It yields the protein CASSISQWGAEQFF. This rearrangement joins TRBV19 to TRBJ2-1, with D perhaps TRBD1 or TRBD2 (6 bases each). V lost 2 bases, J lost 9 bases, and 14 bases lay in between. The CDR3 sequence is 14 residues long. The germline gives CDR1 LNHDA, CDR2 SQIVND (reference sequence).